This entry lists 12 T cell receptor beta chains sequenced from one sample in a study of T cells of healthy individuals. MiXCR, run by TCRdb on the 5' RACE reads, gives a single entry per CDR3 protein. Of about 96,000 distinct CDR3 sequences in the sample, 15% to 20% are singletons; the top ten hold more than 5.5%. Every receptor here comes from a human donor in good health.

This clonotype was observed a handful of times. The chain carries TRBV7-2 and TRBJ2-7; 11 nucleotides line up with TRBD2. V was clipped by 5 bases and J by 3 bases; unmatched bases: 9. The CDR3 is 16 amino acids. Germline-derived CDR1 and CDR2 are SGHTA and FQGNSA. This CDR3 is CASSLSRLAGNYEQYF. CDR3 in DNA: TGTGCCAGCAGCCTTAGCAGACTAGCGGGAAACTACGAGCAGTACTTC.

This chain joins TRBV12-3 or TRBV12-4 and TRBJ2-4, with D possibly being TRBD1 or TRBD2 (5 bases each). Trimming pared 8 bases from V and 9 bases from J, leaving 20 bases between. This CDR3 contains 14 residues. The CDR3 loop is CASSTVSGGFIQYF. The CDR3 nucleotides read TGTGCCAGCTCCACGGTTTCTGGGGGTTTCATTCAGTACTTC.

This clonotype was detected only a few times. The J gene is TRBJ1-5, the V gene TRBV12-3 or TRBV12-4; 7 nucleotides line up with TRBD1. The V gene end was trimmed by 6 bases and the J gene end by 1 base; junction bases not matched to a gene: 6. The CDR3 length is 15 residues. The CDR3 nucleotides are TGTGCCAGCAGCCTAGACAGGGCGAGCAATCAGCCCCAGCATTTT. Translation: CASSLDRASNQPQHF.

In its sample, this clonotype was seen a few times. The chain recombines TRBV29-1 with TRBJ1-2; D gene uncertain. V lost 4 bases and J lost 7, with 16 bases in between. The germline CDR1 and CDR2 sequences are SQVTM and ANQGSEA. The CDR3 is 13 amino acids. For the CDR3, the DNA is TGCAGCGTTGCGGAAGGGAACGTGGGTGGCTACACCTTC. Residues: CSVAEGNVGGYTF. The entire variable domain, with the rest obtained from reference TRBV29-1 and TRBJ1-2, is as follows: SAVISQKPSRDICQRGTSLTIQCQVDSQVTMMFWYRQQPGQSLTLIATANQGSEATYESGFVIDKFPISRPNLTFSTLTVSNMSPEDSSIYLCSVAEGNVGGYTFGSGTRLTVV.

This chain's CDR3 is CASNPGLNTEAFF. DNA for the CDR3: TGTGCCAGCAACCCCGGGTTGAACACTGAAGCTTTCTTT. The V call is TRBV12-3 or TRBV12-4, the J call TRBJ1-1; D is unresolved. This CDR3 is 13 amino acids long. Trimming stripped 7 bases from V and 0 bases from J, with 9 bases between.

The table lists this clonotype with a few counts. CDR3 loop: CASSQRTAYYGYTF. CDR3 nucleotides: TGCGCCAGCAGCCAAAGGACAGCTTACTATGGCTACACCTTC. The chain recombines TRBV4-3 with TRBJ1-2; D is possibly TRBD1 (6 bases). Germline V gene data show CDR1 as LGHNA and CDR2 as YSLEER. V was pared by 2 bases and J by 3 bases, with 10 bases between. CDR3 length equals 14 residues.

This clonotype was seen only a few times. The V gene is TRBV12-3 or TRBV12-4, the J gene TRBJ1-6; weak D call: TRBD1 (5 bases). The germline V and J ends were trimmed by 3 bases and 9 bases, with 12 bases remaining between them. This CDR3 is built from 14 residues. The CDR3 sequence: CASSLGVFSSPLHF. CDR3 coding DNA: TGTGCCAGCAGTTTGGGGGTCTTCTCTTCACCCCTCCACTTT.

The gene calls are TRBV12-3 or TRBV12-4 and TRBJ1-4; TRBD1 is a possible D gene (5 bases). V dropped 6 bases and J dropped 8 bases, with 16 bases sitting between them. The CDR3 is 14 residues long. The CDR3 protein is CASRPPGTREKLFF. The DNA for the CDR3 is TGTGCCAGCAGGCCCCCGGGGACGAGGGAAAAACTGTTTTTT.

The V and J genes are TRBV7-9 and TRBJ1-6; 8 bases agree with TRBD1. The CDR3 runs 15 residues. The germline gives CDR1 SEHNR, CDR2 FQNEAQ (reference sequence). J lost 11 bases, V lost 3 bases, and 9 bases had no gene match. The CDR3 DNA reads as TGTGCCAGCAGCTTTGCGGACAGGGTCGCTCCACCCCTCCACTTT. Encoded protein: CASSFADRVAPPLHF.

This clonotype has only a few counts. The chain carries TRBV2 and TRBJ2-4; D gene ambiguous. The CDR3 sequence is 14 residues long. Trimming took 7 bases from V and 0 from J, leaving 10 bases between them. CDR1 and CDR2 from the germline V gene are SNHLY and FYNNEI. The CDR3 protein is CASTVDAAKNIQYF. The CDR3 region has the DNA TGTGCCAGCACGGTGGACGCAGCCAAAAACATTCAGTACTTC. The variable domain in full, completed from reference TRBV2 and TRBJ2-4, reads EPEVTQTPSHQVTQMGQEVILRCVPISNHLYFYWYRQILGQKVEFLVSFYNNEISEKSEIFDDQFSVERPDGSNFTLKIRSTKLEDSAMYFCASTVDAAKNIQYFGAGTRLSVL.

In its sample, this clonotype was seen a few times. This chain uses TRBV29-1 with TRBJ2-7; TRBD1 matches 7 bases. After removal of 4 bases from V and 2 bases from J, the junction contained 2 bases not matched to a gene. Germline CDR1 SQVTM, CDR2 ANQGSEA. The CDR3 is 12 amino acids. CDR3 DNA: TGCAGCGTTGCGCAGGGGGCCTACGAGCAGTACTTC. Translation: CSVAQGAYEQYF.

This clonotype was detected only once. This chain uses TRBV25-1 with TRBJ2-7; the D gene is possibly TRBD1 (5 bases). This CDR3 comprises 16 residues. V lost 3 bases and J 2 bases, leaving 17 bases between the germline ends. Germline V gives CDR1 MGHDK, CDR2 SYGVNS. The CDR3 nucleotides read TGTGCCAGCAGTGACTACAGTAAAGGGGCCACCTACGAGCAGTACTTC. Protein: CASSDYSKGATYEQYF.